This T cell receptor beta chain was observed in a study of Tregs in tolerant kidney transplant recipients. CDR1 is LNHDA, CDR2 SQIVND, per germline (reference sequence). V lost 3 bases and J lost 3, with 12 bases in between. The CDR3 consists of 15 residues. Related graft donors supplied nonmyeloablative bone marrow transplants, and mixed chimerism was transient. Thawed PBMCs were FACS-sorted into unstimulated CD4+CD25+CD127- regulatory T cells, CD4+CD25- non-regulatory cells, CD4 and CD8 cells. Produced via immunoSEQ multiplex PCR; TCRdb's table is partial and in-frame only. The sample shows more than 90,000 clones, 93% of them seen only once.

Sequencing used CD4+ T cells from blood (PBMCs), obtained 12 months after the transplant. The clonotype comes from a human patient who received a combined kidney and bone marrow transplant. The graft donor may have contributed some T cells. This rearrangement joins TRBV19 to TRBJ2-1; a possible D gene is TRBD2 (5 bases). This chain's CDR3 is CASSIGVVLYNEQFF. In DNA, the CDR3 is TGTGCCAGTAGTATCGGGGTGGTGCTCTACAATGAGCAGTTCTTC.